This T cell receptor (beta chain) was sequenced in a study of shared clonotypes between healthy human individuals. In the study overall: Per donor, CD8 memory used one plate, CD8 naive used two, CD4 memory used three and CD4 naive used three.

CD8 cells classed as naive were CD45RO-negative and positively selected for CCR7, excluding terminally differentiated effector memory CD45RA+ cells. Within Nashville, Tennessee resided all donors, each a Caucasian adult. For each subset, genomic DNA was distributed in equal portions over several immunoSEQ plates. Libraries were prepared by immunoSEQ multiplex PCR; TCRdb keeps only in-frame clonotypes and omits some of them. The sample includes 800,000 to 950,000 clones, about 97% of them seen just once. Sequenced material: naive CD8+ T cells sorted from blood. This receptor was obtained from a man aged 25-40 years in good health.

In nucleotides, the CDR3 is TGCGCCAGCAGCCTGGAGCTTAATGGGGATGAGCAGTTCTTC. It yields the protein CASSLELNGDEQFF. The genes are TRBV5-1 and TRBJ2-1; D is unresolved. V was shortened by 4 bases and J by 8 bases, with 16 bases between the two germline ends. Germline V lookup: CDR1 SGHRS, CDR2 YFSETQ. The CDR3 has 14 residues.